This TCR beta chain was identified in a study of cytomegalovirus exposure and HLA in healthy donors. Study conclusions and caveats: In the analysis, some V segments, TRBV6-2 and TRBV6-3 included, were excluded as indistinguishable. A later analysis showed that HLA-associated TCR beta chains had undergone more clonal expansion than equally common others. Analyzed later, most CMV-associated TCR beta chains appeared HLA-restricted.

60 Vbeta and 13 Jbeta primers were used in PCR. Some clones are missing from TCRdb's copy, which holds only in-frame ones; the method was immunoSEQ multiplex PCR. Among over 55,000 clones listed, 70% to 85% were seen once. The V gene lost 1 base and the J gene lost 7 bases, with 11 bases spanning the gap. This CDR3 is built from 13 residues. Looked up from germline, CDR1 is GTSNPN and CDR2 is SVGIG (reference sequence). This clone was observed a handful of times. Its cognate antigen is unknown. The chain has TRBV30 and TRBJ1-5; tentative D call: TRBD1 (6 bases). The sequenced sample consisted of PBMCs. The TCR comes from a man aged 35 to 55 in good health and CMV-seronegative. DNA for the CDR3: TGTGCCTGGAGTGGACAGGTTTGGCAGCCCCAGCATTTT. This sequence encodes CAWSGQVWQPQHF.